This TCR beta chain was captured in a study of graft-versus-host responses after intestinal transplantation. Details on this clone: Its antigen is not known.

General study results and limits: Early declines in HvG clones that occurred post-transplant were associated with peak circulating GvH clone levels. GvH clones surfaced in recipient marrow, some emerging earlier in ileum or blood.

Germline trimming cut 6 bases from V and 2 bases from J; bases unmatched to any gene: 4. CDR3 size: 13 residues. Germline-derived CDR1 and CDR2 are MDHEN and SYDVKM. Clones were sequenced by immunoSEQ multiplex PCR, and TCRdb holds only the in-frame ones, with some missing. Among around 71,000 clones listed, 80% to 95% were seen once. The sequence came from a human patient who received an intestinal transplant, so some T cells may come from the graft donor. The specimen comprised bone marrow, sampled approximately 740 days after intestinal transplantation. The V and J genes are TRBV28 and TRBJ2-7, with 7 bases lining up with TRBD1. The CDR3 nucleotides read TGTGCCAGCAGCTCGACAGGGACCTACGAGCAGTACTTC. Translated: CASSSTGTYEQYF.